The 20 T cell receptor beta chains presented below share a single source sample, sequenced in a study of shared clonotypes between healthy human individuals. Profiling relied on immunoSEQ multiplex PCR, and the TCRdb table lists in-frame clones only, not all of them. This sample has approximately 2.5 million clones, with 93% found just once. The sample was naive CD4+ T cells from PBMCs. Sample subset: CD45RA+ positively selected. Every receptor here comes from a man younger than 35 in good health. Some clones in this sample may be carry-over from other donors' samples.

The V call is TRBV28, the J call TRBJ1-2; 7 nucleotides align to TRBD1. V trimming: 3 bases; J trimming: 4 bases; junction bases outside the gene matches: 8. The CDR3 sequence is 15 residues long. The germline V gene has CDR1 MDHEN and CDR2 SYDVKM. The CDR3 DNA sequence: TGTGCCAGCAGTTTTTCGGGGACAGACTCCTATGGCTACACCTTC. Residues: CASSFSGTDSYGYTF.

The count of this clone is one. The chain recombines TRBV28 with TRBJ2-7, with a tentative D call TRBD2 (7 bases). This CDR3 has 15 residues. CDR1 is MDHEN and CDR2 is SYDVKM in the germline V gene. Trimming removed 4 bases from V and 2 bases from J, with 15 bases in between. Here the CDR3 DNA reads TGTGCCAGCAGTTCCCCGGGGGGCCCCACCTACGAGCAGTACTTC. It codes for CASSSPGGPTYEQYF.

CDR3 sequence reads: CASIMEGIVNTEAFF. The CDR3 DNA follows: TGTGCCAGCATTATGGAGGGGATCGTGAACACTGAAGCTTTCTTT. The chain recombines TRBV2 with TRBJ1-1; D might be TRBD1 (5 bases). The length of the CDR3 is 15 residues. Per the germline V gene, CDR1 is SNHLY and CDR2 is FYNNEI. V was trimmed by 7 bases and J by 0 bases, leaving 15 bases between them.

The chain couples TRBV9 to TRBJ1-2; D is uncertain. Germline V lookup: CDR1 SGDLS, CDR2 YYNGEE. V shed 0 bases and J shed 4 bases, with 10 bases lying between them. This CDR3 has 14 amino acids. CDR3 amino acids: CASSVDSRAYGYTF. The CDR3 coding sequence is TGTGCCAGCAGCGTAGATTCTCGTGCCTATGGCTACACCTTC. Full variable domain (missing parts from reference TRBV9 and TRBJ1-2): DSGVTQTPKHLITATGQRVTLRCSPRSGDLSVYWYQQSLDQGLQFLIQYYNGEERAKGNILERFSAQQFPDLHSELNLSSLELGDSALYFCASSVDSRAYGYTFGSGTRLTVV.

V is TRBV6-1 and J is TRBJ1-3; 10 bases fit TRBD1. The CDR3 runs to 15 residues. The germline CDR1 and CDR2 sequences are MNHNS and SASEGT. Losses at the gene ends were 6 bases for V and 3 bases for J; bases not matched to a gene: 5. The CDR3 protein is CASREGQGYGNTIYF. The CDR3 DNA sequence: TGTGCCAGCAGAGAGGGACAGGGGTATGGAAACACCATATATTTT.

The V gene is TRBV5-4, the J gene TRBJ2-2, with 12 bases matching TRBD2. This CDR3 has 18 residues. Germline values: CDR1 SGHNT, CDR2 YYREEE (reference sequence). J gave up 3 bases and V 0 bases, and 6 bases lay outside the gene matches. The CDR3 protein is CASSLAASGRVHTGELFF. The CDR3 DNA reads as TGTGCCAGCAGCTTGGCGGCTAGCGGGAGGGTTCACACCGGGGAGCTGTTTTTT.

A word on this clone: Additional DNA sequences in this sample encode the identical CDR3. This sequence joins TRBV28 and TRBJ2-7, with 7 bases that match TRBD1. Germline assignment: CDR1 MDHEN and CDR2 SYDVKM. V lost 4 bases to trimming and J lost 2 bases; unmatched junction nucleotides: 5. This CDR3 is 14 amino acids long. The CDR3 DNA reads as TGTGCCAGCAGTTCAACCGGGACAGCCTACGAGCAGTACTTC. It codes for CASSSTGTAYEQYF.

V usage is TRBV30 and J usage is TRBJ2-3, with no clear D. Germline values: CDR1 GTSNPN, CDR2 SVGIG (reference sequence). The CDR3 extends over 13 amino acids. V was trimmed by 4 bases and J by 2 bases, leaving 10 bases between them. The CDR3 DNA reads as TGTGCCTGGACGCGCAGGACCACAGATACGCAGTATTTT. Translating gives CAWTRRTTDTQYF.

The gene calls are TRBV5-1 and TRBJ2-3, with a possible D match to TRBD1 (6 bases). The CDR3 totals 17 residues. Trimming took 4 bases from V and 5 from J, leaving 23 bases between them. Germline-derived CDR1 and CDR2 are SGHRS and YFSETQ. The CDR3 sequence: CASSDRDKKGREDTQYF. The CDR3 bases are TGCGCCAGCAGCGACCGGGACAAAAAAGGACGAGAAGATACGCAGTATTTT.

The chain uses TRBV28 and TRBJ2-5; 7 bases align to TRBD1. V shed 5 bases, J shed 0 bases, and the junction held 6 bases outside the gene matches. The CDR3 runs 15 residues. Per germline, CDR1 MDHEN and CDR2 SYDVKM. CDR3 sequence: CASSPEDRYQETQYF. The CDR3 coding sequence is TGTGCCAGCAGTCCCGAGGACAGGTACCAAGAGACCCAGTACTTC.

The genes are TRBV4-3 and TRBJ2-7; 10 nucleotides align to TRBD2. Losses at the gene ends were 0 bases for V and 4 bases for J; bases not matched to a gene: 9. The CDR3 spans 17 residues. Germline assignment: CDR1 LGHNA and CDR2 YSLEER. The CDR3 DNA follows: TGCGCCAGCAGCCAAGATAGGGCTAGCGGGAGTACTTACGAGCAGTACTTC. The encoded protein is CASSQDRASGSTYEQYF.

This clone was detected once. CDR3 DNA sequence: TGTGCCAGCCCCGCCCTAGCGGGGGCCTACGAGCAGTACTTC. It yields the protein CASPALAGAYEQYF. This sequence joins TRBV7-6 and TRBJ2-7, with 10 nucleotides matching TRBD2. The CDR3 is 14 residues long. Trimming took 8 bases from V and 2 from J; bases not matched to a gene: 6. Looked up from germline, CDR1 is SGHVS and CDR2 is FNYEAQ. The variable domain in full, completed from reference TRBV7-6 and TRBJ2-7, reads GAGVSQSPRYKVTKRGQDVALRCDPISGHVSLYWYRQALGQGPEFLTYFNYEAQQDKSGLPNDRFSAERPEGSISTLTIQRTEQRDSAMYRCASPALAGAYEQYFGPGTRLTVT.

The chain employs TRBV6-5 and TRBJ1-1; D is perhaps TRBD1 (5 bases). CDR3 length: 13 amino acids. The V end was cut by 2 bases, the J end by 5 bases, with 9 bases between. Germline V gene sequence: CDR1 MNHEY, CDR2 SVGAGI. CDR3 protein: CASSYGTSTEAFF. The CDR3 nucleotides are TGTGCCAGCAGTTACGGGACCTCAACTGAAGCTTTCTTT.

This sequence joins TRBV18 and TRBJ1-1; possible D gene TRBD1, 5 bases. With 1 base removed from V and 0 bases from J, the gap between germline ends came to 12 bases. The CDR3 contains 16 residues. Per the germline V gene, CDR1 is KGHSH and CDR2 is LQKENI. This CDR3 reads CASSPRGTAVNTEAFF. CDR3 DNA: TGTGCCAGCTCACCACGGGGGACGGCTGTGAACACTGAAGCTTTCTTT.

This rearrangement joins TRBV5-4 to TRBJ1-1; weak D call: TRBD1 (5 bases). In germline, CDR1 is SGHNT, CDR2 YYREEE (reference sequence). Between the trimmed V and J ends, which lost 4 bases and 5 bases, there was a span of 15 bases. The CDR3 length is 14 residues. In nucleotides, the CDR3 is TGTGCCAGCAGCCCCCCCCAGGGAATGACTGAAGCTTTCTTT. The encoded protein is CASSPPQGMTEAFF.

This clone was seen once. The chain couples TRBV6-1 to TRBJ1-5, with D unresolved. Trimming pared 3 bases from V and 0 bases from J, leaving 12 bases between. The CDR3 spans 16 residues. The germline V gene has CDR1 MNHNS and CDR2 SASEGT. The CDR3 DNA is TGTGCCAGCAGTGAGTTACGGTATTATAGCAATCAGCCCCAGCATTTT. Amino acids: CASSELRYYSNQPQHF.

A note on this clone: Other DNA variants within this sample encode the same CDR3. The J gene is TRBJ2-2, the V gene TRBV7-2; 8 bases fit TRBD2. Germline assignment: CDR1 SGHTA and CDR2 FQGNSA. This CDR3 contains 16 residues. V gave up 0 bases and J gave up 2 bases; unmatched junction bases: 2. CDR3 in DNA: TGTGCCAGCAGCTTAGCGCTAGCGGGTAACACCGGGGAGCTGTTTTTT. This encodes CASSLALAGNTGELFF.

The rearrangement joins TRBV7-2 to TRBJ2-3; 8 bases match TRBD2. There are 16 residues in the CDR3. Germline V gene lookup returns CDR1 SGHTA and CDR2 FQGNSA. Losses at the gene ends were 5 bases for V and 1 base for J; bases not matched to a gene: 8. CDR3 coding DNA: TGTGCCAGCAGCCTCCACCGAGCGGGGGGCACAGATACGCAGTATTTT. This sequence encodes CASSLHRAGGTDTQYF.

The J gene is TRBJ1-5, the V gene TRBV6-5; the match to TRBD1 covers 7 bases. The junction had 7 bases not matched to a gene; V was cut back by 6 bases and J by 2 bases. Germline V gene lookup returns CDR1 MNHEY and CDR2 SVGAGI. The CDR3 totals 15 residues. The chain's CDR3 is CASSRGQAGNQPQHF. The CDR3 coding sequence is TGTGCCAGCAGCCGCGGACAGGCTGGCAATCAGCCCCAGCATTTT.

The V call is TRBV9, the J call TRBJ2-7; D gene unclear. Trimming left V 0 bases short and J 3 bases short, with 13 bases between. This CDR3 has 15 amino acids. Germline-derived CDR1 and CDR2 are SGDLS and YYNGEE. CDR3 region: CASSVVPGSLYEQYF. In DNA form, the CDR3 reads TGTGCCAGCAGCGTAGTCCCAGGCAGTCTCTACGAGCAGTACTTC.